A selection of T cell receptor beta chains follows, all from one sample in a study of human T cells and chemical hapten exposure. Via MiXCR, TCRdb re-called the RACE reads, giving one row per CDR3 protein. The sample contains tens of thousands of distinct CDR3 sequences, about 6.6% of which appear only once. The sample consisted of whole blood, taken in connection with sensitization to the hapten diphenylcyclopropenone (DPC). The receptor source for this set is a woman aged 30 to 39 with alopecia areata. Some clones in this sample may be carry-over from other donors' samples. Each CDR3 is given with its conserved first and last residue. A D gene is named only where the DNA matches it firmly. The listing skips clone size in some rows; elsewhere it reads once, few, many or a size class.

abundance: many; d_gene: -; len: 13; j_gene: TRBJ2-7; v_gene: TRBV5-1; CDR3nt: TGCGCCAGCAGCTTGAGGGAGAGCTACGAGCAGTACTTC; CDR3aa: CASSLRESYEQYF
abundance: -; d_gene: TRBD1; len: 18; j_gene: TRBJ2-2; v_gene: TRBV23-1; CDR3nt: TGCGCCAGCAGTCAATCGGGCCCCGAGAGGGGGCCCACCGGGGAGCTGTTTTTT; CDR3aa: CASSQSGPERGPTGELFF
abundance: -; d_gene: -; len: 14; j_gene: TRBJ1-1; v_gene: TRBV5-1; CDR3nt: TGCGCCAGCAGCTTCGGGGGCGCGGGGACTGAAGCTTTCTTT; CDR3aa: CASSFGGAGTEAFF
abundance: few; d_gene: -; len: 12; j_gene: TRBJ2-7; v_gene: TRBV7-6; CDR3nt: TGTGCCAGCAGCCTAATAACAACAGGGCAGTACTTC; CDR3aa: CASSLITTGQYF
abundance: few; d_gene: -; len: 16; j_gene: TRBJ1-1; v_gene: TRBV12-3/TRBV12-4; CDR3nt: TGTGCCAGCAGTTGGAGTGGCTTGGCCCCAGACACTGAAGCTTTCTTT; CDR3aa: CASSWSGLAPDTEAFF
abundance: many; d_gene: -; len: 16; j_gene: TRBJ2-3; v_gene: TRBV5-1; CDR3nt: TGCGCCAGCAGCCCGATGGCTCTACGGGCAGGAGATACGCAGTATTTT; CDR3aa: CASSPMALRAGDTQYF
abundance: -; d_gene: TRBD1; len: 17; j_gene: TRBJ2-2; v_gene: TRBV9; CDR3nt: TGTGCCAGCAGCCCGCGCGGGTCGGGGACAGTCACCGGGGAGCTGTTTTTT; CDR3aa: CASSPRGSGTVTGELFF
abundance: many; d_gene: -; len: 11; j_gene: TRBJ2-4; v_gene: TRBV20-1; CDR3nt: TGCAGTGCTACGGACACCCACGTTCAGTACTTC; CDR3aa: CSATDTHVQYF
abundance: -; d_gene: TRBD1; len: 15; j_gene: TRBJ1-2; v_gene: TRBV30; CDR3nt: TGTGCCTGGATGCCCCCGGGACAGGGATTCTATGGCTACACCTTC; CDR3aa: CAWMPPGQGFYGYTF
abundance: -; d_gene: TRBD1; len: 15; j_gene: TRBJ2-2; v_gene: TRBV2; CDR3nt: TGTGCCAGCACGTGGACAGGATCGAACACCGGGGAGCTGTTTTTT; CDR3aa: CASTWTGSNTGELFF
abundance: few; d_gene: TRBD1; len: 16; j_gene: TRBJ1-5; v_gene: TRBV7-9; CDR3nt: TGTGCCAGCAGCCGGTACCGGGACAGGAAAAATCAGCCCCAGCATTTT; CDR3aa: CASSRYRDRKNQPQHF